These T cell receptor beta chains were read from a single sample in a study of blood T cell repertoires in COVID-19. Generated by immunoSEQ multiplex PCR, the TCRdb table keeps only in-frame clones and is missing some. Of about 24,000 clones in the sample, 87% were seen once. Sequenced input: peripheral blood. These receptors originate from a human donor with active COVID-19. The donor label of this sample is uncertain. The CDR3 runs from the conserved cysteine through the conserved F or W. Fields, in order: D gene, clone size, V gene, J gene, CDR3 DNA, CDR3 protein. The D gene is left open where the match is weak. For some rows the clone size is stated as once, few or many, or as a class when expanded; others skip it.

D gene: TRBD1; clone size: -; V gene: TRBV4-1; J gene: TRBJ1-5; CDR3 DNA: TGCGCCAGCAGCCGACAGGGAGATAGCAATCAGCCCCAGCATTTT; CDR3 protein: CASSRQGDSNQPQHF
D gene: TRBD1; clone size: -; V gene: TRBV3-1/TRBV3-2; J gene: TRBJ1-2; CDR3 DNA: TGTGCCAGCAGCCGCTACGGGACAGGGGAGGAGGACACCTTC; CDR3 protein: CASSRYGTGEEDTF
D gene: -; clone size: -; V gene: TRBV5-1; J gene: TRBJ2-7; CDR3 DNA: TGCGCCAGCAGCCCACAGGGCCACGAGCAGTACTTC; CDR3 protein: CASSPQGHEQYF
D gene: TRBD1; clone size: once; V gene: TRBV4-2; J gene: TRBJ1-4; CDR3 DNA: TGTGCCAGCAGCCCGAAAACGAGAACAGGGGGCATGGATGAAAAACTGTTTTTT; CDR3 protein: CASSPKTRTGGMDEKLFF
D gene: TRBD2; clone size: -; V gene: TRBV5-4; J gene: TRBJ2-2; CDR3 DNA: TGTGCCAGCAGCTTGACTAGCGGGGGCACCGGGGAGCTGTTTTTT; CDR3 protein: CASSLTSGGTGELFF
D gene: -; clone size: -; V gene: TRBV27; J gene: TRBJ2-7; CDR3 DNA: TGTGCCAGCAGTTTCCAGGGTCTCTACGAGCAGTACTTC; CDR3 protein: CASSFQGLYEQYF
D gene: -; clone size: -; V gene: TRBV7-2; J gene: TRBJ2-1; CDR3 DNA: TGTGCCAGCAGCTTTTACGGGAGCTCCTACAATGAGCAGTTCTTC; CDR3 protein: CASSFYGSSYNEQFF
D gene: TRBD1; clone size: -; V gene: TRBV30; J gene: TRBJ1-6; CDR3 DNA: TGTGCCTGGAGTCCAGGGACAGGAAATTCACCCCTCCACTTT; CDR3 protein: CAWSPGTGNSPLHF
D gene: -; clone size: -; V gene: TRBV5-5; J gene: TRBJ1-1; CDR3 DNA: TGTGCCAGCAGACCAGGGTGGGGGAACACTGAAGCTTTCTTT; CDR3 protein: CASRPGWGNTEAFF
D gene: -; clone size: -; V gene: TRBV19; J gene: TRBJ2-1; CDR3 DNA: TGTGCCAGTAGTATCCTAGCTACTGAGCAGTTCTTC; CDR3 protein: CASSILATEQFF
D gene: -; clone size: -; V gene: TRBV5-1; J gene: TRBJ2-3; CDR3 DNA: TGCGCCAGCAGATCACAGGGTTTGGCCACAGATACGCAGTATTTT; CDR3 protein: CASRSQGLATDTQYF
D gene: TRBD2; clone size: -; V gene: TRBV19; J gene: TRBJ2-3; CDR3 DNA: TGTGCCAGTAGCCCTATGGGGGGGGCGATTAGATCTAGCGGGAGTATGGGTACGCAGTATTTT; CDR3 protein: CASSPMGGAIRSSGSMGTQYF
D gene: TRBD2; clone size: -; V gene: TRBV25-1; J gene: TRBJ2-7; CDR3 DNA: TGTGCCAGCATAGGACTAGCGGGAACCTACGAGCAGTACTTC; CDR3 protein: CASIGLAGTYEQYF
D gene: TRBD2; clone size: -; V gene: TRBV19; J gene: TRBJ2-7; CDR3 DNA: TGTGCCAGTAGTATTTACGGGAGGAGGGAGTCCTACGAGCAGTACTTC; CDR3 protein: CASSIYGRRESYEQYF
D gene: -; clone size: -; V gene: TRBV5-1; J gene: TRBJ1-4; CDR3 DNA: TGCGCCAGCAGCTTGGGGGCCAGTAGTCCTAATGAAAAACTGTTTTTT; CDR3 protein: CASSLGASSPNEKLFF
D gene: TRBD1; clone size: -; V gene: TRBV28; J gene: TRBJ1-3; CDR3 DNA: TGTGCCAGCAGTCCGTGGACAGGGGTAACTGGAAACACCATATATTTT; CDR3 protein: CASSPWTGVTGNTIYF
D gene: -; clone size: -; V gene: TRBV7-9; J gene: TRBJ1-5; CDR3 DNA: TGTGCCAGCACCTCGGAGAATCAGCCCCAGCATTTT; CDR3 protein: CASTSENQPQHF
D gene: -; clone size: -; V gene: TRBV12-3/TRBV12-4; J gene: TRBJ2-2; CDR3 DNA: TGTGCCAGCAGGGGACTTAACACCGGGGAGCTGTTTTTT; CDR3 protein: CASRGLNTGELFF
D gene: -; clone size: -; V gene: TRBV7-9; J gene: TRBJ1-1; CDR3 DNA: TGTGCCAGCAGCTTAGGTCGGGTATTACGGGGTAACACTGAAGCTTTCTTT; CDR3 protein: CASSLGRVLRGNTEAFF
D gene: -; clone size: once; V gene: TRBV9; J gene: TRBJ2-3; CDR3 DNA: TGTGCCAGCAGCGTAGGGCCCGATACGCAGTATTTT; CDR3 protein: CASSVGPDTQYF
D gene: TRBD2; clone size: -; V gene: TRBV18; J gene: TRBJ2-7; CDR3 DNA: TGTGCCAGCTCACCGCCCGAGACGGGAGGGCTCTACGAGCAGTACTTC; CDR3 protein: CASSPPETGGLYEQYF
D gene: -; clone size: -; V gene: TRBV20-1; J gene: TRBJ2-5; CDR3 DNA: TGCAGTGCTAGTCGGTATCTAGTGGAGGGCAGCGATAGAAAGACCCAGTACTTC; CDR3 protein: CSASRYLVEGSDRKTQYF
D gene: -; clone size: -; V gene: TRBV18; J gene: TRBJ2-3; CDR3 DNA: TGTGCCAGCTCACACCTAGAAGTCAGCACAGATACGCAGTATTTT; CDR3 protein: CASSHLEVSTDTQYF
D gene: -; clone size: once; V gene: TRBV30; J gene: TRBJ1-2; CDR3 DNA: TGTGCCTGGAGTGGGTCGGGATATAACTATGGCTACACCTTC; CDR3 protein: CAWSGSGYNYGYTF
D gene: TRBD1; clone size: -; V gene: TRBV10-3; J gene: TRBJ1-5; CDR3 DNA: TGTGCCATCACCGGACAGGGCAATCAGCCCCAGCATTTT; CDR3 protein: CAITGQGNQPQHF
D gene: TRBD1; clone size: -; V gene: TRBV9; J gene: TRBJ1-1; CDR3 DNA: TGTGCCAGCAGCGCCGGACAGGGGGAAACTGAAGCTTTCTTT; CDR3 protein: CASSAGQGETEAFF
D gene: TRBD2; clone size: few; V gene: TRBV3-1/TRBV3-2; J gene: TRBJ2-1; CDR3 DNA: TGTGCCAGCAGCACTACTAGCGGGGGAAATGAGCAGTTCTTC; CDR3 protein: CASSTTSGGNEQFF
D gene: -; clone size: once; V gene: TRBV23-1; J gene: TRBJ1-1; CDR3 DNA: TGCGCCAGCAGTCAATCTAGGGGGTGGGACACTGAAGCTTTCTTT; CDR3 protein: CASSQSRGWDTEAFF
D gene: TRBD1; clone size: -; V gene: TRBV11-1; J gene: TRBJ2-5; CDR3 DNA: TGTGCCAGCAGCCCCCACAGGGGACGGACCCAGTACTTC; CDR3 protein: CASSPHRGRTQYF
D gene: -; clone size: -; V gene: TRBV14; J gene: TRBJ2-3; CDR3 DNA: TGTGCCAGCAGCCAAGAAACGGGGTTCAGGGATACGCAGTATTTT; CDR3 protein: CASSQETGFRDTQYF
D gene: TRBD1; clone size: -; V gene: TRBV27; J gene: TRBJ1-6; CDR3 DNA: TGTGCCAGCAGTTTAGAGGGGGCGAATAATTCACCCCTCCACTTT; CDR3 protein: CASSLEGANNSPLHF
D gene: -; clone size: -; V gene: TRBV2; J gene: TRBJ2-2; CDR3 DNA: TGTGCCCGCAGAGGGGGGGGCGGGGAGCTGTTTTTT; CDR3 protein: CARRGGGGELFF
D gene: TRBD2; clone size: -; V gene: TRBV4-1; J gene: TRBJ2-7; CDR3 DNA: TGCGCCAGCAGCCAAGGCGGACTAGCGGGATACTACGAGCAGTACTTC; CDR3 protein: CASSQGGLAGYYEQYF
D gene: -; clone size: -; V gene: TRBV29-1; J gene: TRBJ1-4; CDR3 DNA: TGCAGCGTTGTGGGGGCGACTAATGAAAAACTGTTTTTT; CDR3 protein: CSVVGATNEKLFF
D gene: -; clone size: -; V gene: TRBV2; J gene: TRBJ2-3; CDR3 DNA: TGTGCCAGCAGTATACAGGGACCCACAGATACGCAGTATTTT; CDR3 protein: CASSIQGPTDTQYF